The present entry profiles one T cell receptor beta chain with its context. These data originate in a study of blood T cell repertoires in COVID-19. Looking at the study overall: From T cells, B-cell-depleted T cells, or PBMCs came the material, which was cDNA or gDNA.

Profiled with immunoSEQ multiplex PCR; TCRdb holds only in-frame clones, not every one. The table has under 350,000 clones, 75% to 90% seen once; the top ten hold roughly 2.2%. The TCR originated in a middle-aged man with acute or convalescent COVID-19. The sample consisted of peripheral blood.

CDR3 nucleotide sequence: TGTGCCAGCAGCCGAGGACAGGGGGGTACCAGTGAGCAGTTCTTC. Protein sequence: CASSRGQGGTSEQFF. This chain links TRBV3-1 (or the pseudogene TRBV3-2) with TRBJ2-1; 10 positions match TRBD1. The germline CDR1 and CDR2 sequences are LGHDT and YNNKEL (reference sequence). With 4 bases clipped from V and 9 bases from J, the junction kept 9 bases outside the gene matches. The CDR3 has 15 residues.